The 27 T cell receptor beta chains listed next were all sequenced from one sample in a study of beta chain features in type 1 diabetes. Reverse transcription of all isolated RNA meant that expressed TCRB transcripts were sequenced. Using immunoSEQ multiplex PCR, the repertoire was profiled, and TCRdb retains in-frame clones only, with some absent. The sample consists of some 900,000 clones, about 17% of them appearing once. The material sequenced was naive CD4+ T cells from blood. These receptors came from a woman under 30 in good health.

This clone was detected a few times. The V gene is TRBV11-3, the J gene TRBJ2-1; 8 positions match TRBD2. Trimming took 8 bases from V and 9 from J; bases not matched to a gene: 6. This CDR3 region has 12 residues. CDR1 is SGHNT, CDR2 YENEEA, per germline. This CDR3 reads CASSSGYGEQFF. CDR3 sequence (DNA): TGTGCCAGCTCTAGCGGGTACGGTGAGCAGTTCTTC.

The chain combines TRBV27 with TRBJ2-7; a possible D gene is TRBD2 (7 bases). Germline values: CDR1 MNHEY, CDR2 SMNVEV (reference sequence). The CDR3 is 16 residues long. V shed 2 bases and J shed 2 bases, with 16 bases lying between them. The CDR3: CASSLQPRGGPYEQYF. The CDR3 DNA reads TGTGCCAGCAGTTTACAGCCGAGGGGGGGGCCCTACGAGCAGTACTTC.

The chain joins TRBV7-2 to TRBJ1-3, with 10 positions matching TRBD1. The CDR3 totals 15 residues. The J segment lost 3 bases and the V segment lost 5 bases, leaving 4 bases of the junction unmatched. Looked up from germline, CDR1 is SGHTA and CDR2 is FQGNSA. The CDR3 coding sequence is TGTGCCAGCAGCCCGGGACAGGGGCTTGGAAACACCATATATTTT. It yields the protein CASSPGQGLGNTIYF.

The chain has TRBV7-2 and TRBJ2-1; tentatively, D is TRBD1 or TRBD2 (5 bases each). This CDR3 region has 14 residues. V was shortened by 2 bases and J by 6 bases, with 11 bases between the two germline ends. Germline CDR1 reads SGHTA; CDR2 reads FQGNSA. The CDR3 sequence: CASSLFQGANEQFF. The CDR3 bases are TGTGCCAGCAGCTTATTCCAGGGAGCCAATGAGCAGTTCTTC.

The chain links TRBV2 to TRBJ2-1, with TRBD2 matching over 7 bases. The junction had 11 bases not matched to a gene; V was cut back by 7 bases and J by 5 bases. The germline V gene encodes CDR1 SNHLY and CDR2 FYNNEI. This CDR3 is 15 amino acids long. The CDR3, as DNA: TGTGCCAGCAAACGGGACTACCGTATGAACAATGAGCAGTTCTTC. This codes for CASKRDYRMNNEQFF.

The V call is TRBV19, the J call TRBJ2-2, with no clear D. This CDR3 has 13 residues. V was pared by 7 bases and J by 0 bases, with 6 bases between. CDR1 is LNHDA, CDR2 SQIVND, per germline (reference sequence). The CDR3 sequence: CASKAPNTGELFF. CDR3 DNA: TGTGCCAGTAAAGCGCCGAACACCGGGGAGCTGTTTTTT.

This clone was found a few times. In DNA, the CDR3 is TGCGCCAGCAGCTTTTACAGGCTTGCCAACCTTAACACTGAAGCTTTCTTT. It is translated as CASSFYRLANLNTEAFF. The gene calls are TRBV5-1 and TRBJ1-1; D may be TRBD1 (5 bases). Germline loops: CDR1 SGHRS, CDR2 YFSETQ. The CDR3 is 17 residues long. V was trimmed by 2 bases and J by 2 bases, leaving 19 bases between them.

The rearrangement links TRBV7-2 to TRBJ2-2, with unresolved D. The CDR3 is 13 amino acids. Trimming removed 1 base from V and 6 bases from J, with 6 bases in between. Germline values: CDR1 SGHTA, CDR2 FQGNSA. This CDR3 reads CASSLVVPGELFF. CDR3 DNA sequence: TGTGCCAGCAGCTTAGTTGTTCCCGGGGAGCTGTTTTTT.

The genes are TRBV9 and TRBJ2-3, with D maybe TRBD1 (6 bases). This CDR3 has 17 residues. CDR1 is SGDLS, CDR2 YYNGEE, per germline. The V and J ends lost 5 bases and 0 bases respectively, with 19 bases between them. The CDR3 bases are TGTGCCAGCAGACAGGGCAGTCCATCCACTAGCACAGATACGCAGTATTTT. Translation gives CASRQGSPSTSTDTQYF.

This clone has more than one count but fewer than ten. This chain connects TRBV6-5 to TRBJ2-4; D not certain. V lost 2 bases and J lost 0, with 11 bases in between. Germline V gene data show CDR1 as MNHEY and CDR2 as SVGAGI. This CDR3 contains 16 residues. The CDR3 DNA is TGTGCCAGCAGTTACCCCAATACCCTAGCCAAAAACATTCAGTACTTC. Translating gives CASSYPNTLAKNIQYF.

This chain links TRBV19 with TRBJ2-6; D may be TRBD2 (6 bases). CDR3 length: 16 amino acids. Trimming removed 7 bases from V and 4 bases from J, with 17 bases in between. Germline V lookup: CDR1 LNHDA, CDR2 SQIVND (reference sequence). The CDR3 region is CASTWTPGRGANVLTF. The CDR3 nucleotides are TGTGCCAGTACTTGGACTCCGGGGAGGGGGGCCAACGTCCTGACTTTC.

This clone occurred a few times. V usage is TRBV28 and J usage is TRBJ2-7; 10 bases agree with TRBD1. V dropped 6 bases and J dropped 3; count of bases not matched to a gene: 5. The CDR3 has 14 amino acids. Germline V lookup: CDR1 MDHEN, CDR2 SYDVKM. CDR3 in amino acids: CASSLRDRGYEQYF. The CDR3 nucleotides are TGTGCCAGCAGCCTCCGGGACAGGGGCTACGAGCAGTACTTC.

This rearrangement joins TRBV7-8 to TRBJ2-4, with a tentative D call TRBD1 (6 bases). Trimming shortened V by 0 bases and J by 9 bases, and 18 bases separated the two germline ends. Germline V lookup: CDR1 SGHVS, CDR2 FQNEAQ. This CDR3 has 16 amino acids. CDR3 loop: CASSLAGATGQRIQYF. The CDR3 nucleotides are TGTGCCAGCAGCTTAGCGGGGGCCACGGGCCAGCGCATTCAGTACTTC.

Of note for this clone: This sample includes further DNA sequences coding for the same CDR3. This rearrangement joins TRBV7-9 to TRBJ2-3; tentatively, D is TRBD2 (6 bases). Looked up from germline, CDR1 is SEHNR and CDR2 is FQNEAQ (reference sequence). V lost 5 bases, J lost 14 bases, and 17 bases lay in between. CDR3 size: 12 residues. Here the CDR3 reads CASSELARGAYF. Here the CDR3 DNA reads TGTGCCAGCAGCGAACTAGCAAGAGGGGCGTATTTT.

The chain carries TRBV6-5 and TRBJ1-2; D remains unclear. CDR1 and CDR2 (germline): MNHEY, SVGAGI. The CDR3 is 11 residues long. The germline V and J ends were trimmed by 8 bases and 4 bases, with 8 bases remaining between them. The CDR3, as DNA: TGTGCCAGCGGGCAAGTCTATGGCTACACCTTC. Residues: CASGQVYGYTF.

This clone was observed a few times. The chain links TRBV7-3 to TRBJ2-2; a weak D match, TRBD2 (5 bases). This CDR3 has 16 residues. The germline V gene encodes CDR1 SGHTA and CDR2 FQGTGA. Trimming took off 1 base at V and 0 bases at J, with 9 bases between the two ends. The CDR3 loop reads CASSLMGSANTGELFF. CDR3 sequence (DNA): TGTGCCAGCAGCTTAATGGGGAGCGCGAACACCGGGGAGCTGTTTTTT.

This clone was recorded a few times. V and J are TRBV4-2 and TRBJ1-1; TRBD1 matches at 9 bases. From germline, CDR1 is LGHNA and CDR2 YNFKEQ. The CDR3 is 17 amino acids. With V trimmed by 4 bases and J by 0 bases, 9 bases remained unmatched. CDR3 in amino acids: CASSPPVGTGLNTEAFF. The CDR3 DNA reads TGTGCCAGCAGCCCCCCGGTAGGGACAGGGTTGAACACTGAAGCTTTCTTT.

CDR3 DNA sequence: TGTGCCAGCAGCTTTCCCCAGGGGTTAGCTGGAAACACCATATATTTT. This encodes CASSFPQGLAGNTIYF. The chain has TRBV7-9 and TRBJ1-3; weak D call: TRBD1 (6 bases). This CDR3 is built from 16 residues. V was trimmed by 3 bases and J by 2 bases, leaving 14 bases between them. Germline values: CDR1 SEHNR, CDR2 FQNEAQ (reference sequence).

The chain uses TRBV28 and TRBJ1-5; D remains ambiguous. V gave up 0 bases and J gave up 1 base, with 10 bases separating them. Germline CDR1 MDHEN, CDR2 SYDVKM. The CDR3 loop spans 16 amino acids. The CDR3 spells CASSLWGGVSNQPQHF. The DNA for the CDR3 is TGTGCCAGCAGTTTATGGGGCGGGGTAAGCAATCAGCCCCAGCATTTT. The whole variable domain, filled in from reference TRBV28 and TRBJ1-5, reads DVKVTQSSRYLVKRTGEKVFLECVQDMDHENMFWYRQDPGLGLRLIYFSYDVKMKEKGDIPEGYSVSREKKERFSLILESASTNQTSMYLCASSLWGGVSNQPQHFGDGTRLSIL.

On this clone: The sample has other DNA sequences that encode this CDR3 too. This chain joins TRBV25-1 and TRBJ2-1; D is uncertain. The CDR3 contains 13 residues. CDR1 and CDR2 from the germline V gene are MGHDK and SYGVNS. V lost 2 bases, J lost 9 bases, and 11 bases lay in between. The CDR3 is CASSEPRVSEQFF. The CDR3 DNA is TGTGCCAGCAGTGAACCCCGAGTCAGTGAGCAGTTCTTC.

This rearrangement joins TRBV15 to TRBJ2-2, with no clear D. There are 17 residues in the CDR3. Germline values: CDR1 LNHNV, CDR2 YYDKDF (reference sequence). V gave up 3 bases and J gave up 5 bases, with 19 bases separating them. In DNA form, the CDR3 reads TGTGCCACCAGCAGGAACGACCGGAACACCGGGACCGGGGAGCTGTTTTTT. It specifies CATSRNDRNTGTGELFF.

This clone was recorded a few times. The chain couples TRBV6-5 to TRBJ2-7; maybe TRBD2 (6 bases). Deletions cut 2 bases from V and 4 bases from J, with 15 bases between. CDR1 and CDR2 from the germline V gene are MNHEY and SVGAGI. This CDR3 region has 15 residues. The DNA of the CDR3 is TGTGCCAGCAGTTACAGCGGGCTGGGGGGATACGAGCAGTACTTC. It codes for CASSYSGLGGYEQYF.

This clone was found a few times. This chain links TRBV28 with TRBJ2-2; TRBD2 matches at 7 bases. CDR3 length: 15 residues. The germline V gene has CDR1 MDHEN and CDR2 SYDVKM. After removal of 4 bases from V and 6 bases from J, the junction contained 8 bases not matched to a gene. The CDR3 nucleotides are TGTGCCAGCAGTTCCCCTGGACTAGTCGCCGGGGAGCTGTTTTTT. Protein sequence: CASSSPGLVAGELFF.

This clone was picked up a small number of times. The chain recombines TRBV7-2 with TRBJ2-3, with 13 bases fitting TRBD2. Germline CDR1 reads SGHTA; CDR2 reads FQGNSA. V lost 10 bases, J lost 2 bases, and 9 bases stayed unmatched. The CDR3 is made up of 16 amino acids. CDR3: CATRRTSGSFTDTQYF. CDR3 in DNA: TGTGCCACCCGGAGGACTAGCGGGAGTTTCACAGATACGCAGTATTTT.

This clone has just a few counts. In nucleotides, the CDR3 is TGCGCCAGCAGCTTGGTTTCGGGGGCAAACACCGGGGAGCTGTTTTTT. Residues: CASSLVSGANTGELFF. The chain has TRBV5-1 and TRBJ2-2; D tentatively reads TRBD1 or TRBD2 (6 bases each). CDR1 and CDR2 (germline): SGHRS, YFSETQ. Trimming shortened V by 0 bases and J by 2 bases, and 11 bases separated the two germline ends. The length of the CDR3 is 16 residues. The full variable domain, its missing parts supplied by reference TRBV5-1 and TRBJ2-2, is KAGVTQTPRYLIKTRGQQVTLSCSPISGHRSVSWYQQTPGQGLQFLFEYFSETQRNKGNFPGRFSGRQFSNSRSEMNVSTLELGDSALYLCASSLVSGANTGELFFGEGSRLTVL.

The chain links TRBV7-2 to TRBJ2-1; 11 nucleotides match TRBD2. Germline V gene data show CDR1 as SGHTA and CDR2 as FQGNSA. The CDR3 consists of 17 residues. The V segment lost 1 base and the J segment 10 bases; nucleotides outside the gene matches: 12. The CDR3 here is CASSLVSATSGKREQFF. The CDR3 DNA follows: TGTGCCAGCAGCTTAGTATCCGCGACTAGCGGGAAGAGAGAGCAGTTCTTC.

The table lists this clone with a few counts. The gene calls are TRBV9 and TRBJ2-3, with D tentatively TRBD2 (5 bases). The CDR3 covers 15 residues. V was clipped by 4 bases and J by 1 base, with 13 bases between them. Germline-derived CDR1 and CDR2 are SGDLS and YYNGEE. CDR3 sequence reads: CASSPLRGRTDTQYF. In DNA form, the CDR3 reads TGTGCCAGCAGCCCCTTGCGCGGGCGCACAGATACGCAGTATTTT.